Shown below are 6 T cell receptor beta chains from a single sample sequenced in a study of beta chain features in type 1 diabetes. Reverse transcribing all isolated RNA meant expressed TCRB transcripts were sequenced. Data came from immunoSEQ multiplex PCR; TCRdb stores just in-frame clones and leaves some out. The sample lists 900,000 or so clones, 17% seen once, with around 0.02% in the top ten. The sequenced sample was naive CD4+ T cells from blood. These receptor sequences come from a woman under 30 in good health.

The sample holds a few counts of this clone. The chain's CDR3 is CASSSRTGVNEKLFF. The CDR3 nucleotides are TGTGCCAGCAGCTCTCGGACAGGGGTTAATGAAAAACTGTTTTTT. The gene calls are TRBV9 and TRBJ1-4, with TRBD1 matching 9 bases. The CDR3 extends over 15 amino acids. Per germline, CDR1 SGDLS and CDR2 YYNGEE. V was clipped by 4 bases and J by 4 bases; unmatched bases: 5.

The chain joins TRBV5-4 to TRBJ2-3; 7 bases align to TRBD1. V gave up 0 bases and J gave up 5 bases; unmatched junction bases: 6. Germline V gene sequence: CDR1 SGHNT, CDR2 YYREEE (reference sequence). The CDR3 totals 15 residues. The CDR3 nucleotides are TGTGCCAGCAGCTTGGCGGGACAGACGAGAGATACGCAGTATTTT. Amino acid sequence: CASSLAGQTRDTQYF.

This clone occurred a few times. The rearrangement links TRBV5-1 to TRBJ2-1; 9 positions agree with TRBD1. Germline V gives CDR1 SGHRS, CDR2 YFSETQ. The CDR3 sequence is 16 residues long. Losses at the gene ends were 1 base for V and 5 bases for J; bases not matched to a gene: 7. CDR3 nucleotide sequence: TGCGCCAGCAGCTTGACGGGACAGGGCGGCCACAATGAGCAGTTCTTC. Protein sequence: CASSLTGQGGHNEQFF.

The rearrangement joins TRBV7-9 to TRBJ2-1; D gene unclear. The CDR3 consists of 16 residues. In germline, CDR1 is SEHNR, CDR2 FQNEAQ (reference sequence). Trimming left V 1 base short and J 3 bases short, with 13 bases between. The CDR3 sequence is CASSLGGALRYNEQFF. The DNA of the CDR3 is TGTGCCAGCAGCTTAGGAGGAGCGCTCCGCTACAATGAGCAGTTCTTC.

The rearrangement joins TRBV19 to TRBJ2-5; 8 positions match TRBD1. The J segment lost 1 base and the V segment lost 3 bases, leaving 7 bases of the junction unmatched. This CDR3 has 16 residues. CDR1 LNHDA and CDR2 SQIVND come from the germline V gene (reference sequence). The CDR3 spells CASSMVGQGVQETQYF. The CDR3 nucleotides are TGTGCCAGTAGTATGGTCGGACAGGGTGTCCAAGAGACCCAGTACTTC.

CDR3 amino acids: CASSQAQGAGEFF. CDR3 coding DNA: TGCGCCAGCAGCCAGGCACAGGGGGCGGGAGAGTTCTTC. The chain links TRBV4-3 to TRBJ2-1; 9 nucleotides agree with TRBD1. Germline assignment: CDR1 LGHNA and CDR2 YSLEER. The CDR3 runs 13 residues. J was trimmed by 14 bases and V by 3 bases; bases with no gene match: 8.